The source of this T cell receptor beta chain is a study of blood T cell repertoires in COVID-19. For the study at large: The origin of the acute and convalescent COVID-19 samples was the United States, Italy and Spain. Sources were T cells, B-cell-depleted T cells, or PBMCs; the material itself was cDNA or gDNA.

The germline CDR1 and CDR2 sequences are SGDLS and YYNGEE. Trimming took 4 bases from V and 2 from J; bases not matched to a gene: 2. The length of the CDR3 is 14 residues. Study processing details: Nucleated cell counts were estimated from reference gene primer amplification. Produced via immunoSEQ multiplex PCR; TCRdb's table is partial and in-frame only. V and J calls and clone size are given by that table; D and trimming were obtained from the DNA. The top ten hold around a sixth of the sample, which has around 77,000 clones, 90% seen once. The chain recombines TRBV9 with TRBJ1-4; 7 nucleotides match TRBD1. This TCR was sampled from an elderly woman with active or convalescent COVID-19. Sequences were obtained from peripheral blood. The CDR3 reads CASSTGQTNEKLFF. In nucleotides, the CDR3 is TGTGCCAGCAGCACGGGACAGACTAATGAAAAACTGTTTTTT.